This T cell receptor (beta chain) was identified in a study of CD8+ T cells in alopecia areata. With V trimmed by 3 bases and J by 5 bases, 11 bases remained unmatched. CDR1 is SGDLS and CDR2 is YYNGEE in the germline V gene. This CDR3 is built from 16 residues. Findings and caveats of the study: Resident alphabeta T-cell populations of normal skin are likewise subject to sequencing in scalp samples. With patients, TCR sharing proved less clear than in mice, a difference possibly related to HLA.

Both CD4+ and CD8+ T cells were separated by sorting PBMCs. Comments on this clone: Its antigen is not known.

It was cDNA, reverse transcribed from extracted RNA, that served as the sequencing template. This table comes from immunoSEQ multiplex PCR, and its TCRdb copy is limited to in-frame clones, with some not included. The sample has about 140,000 clones, roughly 50% seen once; the top ten hold 4% to 5.5%. Sequenced sample: CD4+ T cells sorted from blood. This clonotype was obtained from a human donor in good health. This sequence joins TRBV9 and TRBJ2-3; 8 bases line up with TRBD2. As DNA, the CDR3 is TGTGCCAGCAGCGAACAAGCGGGAGTCCCCTTAGATACGCAGTATTTT. Translated, it gives CASSEQAGVPLDTQYF. The full variable domain, with the rest looked up from reference TRBV9 and TRBJ2-3, is DSGVTQTPKHLITATGQRVTLRCSPRSGDLSVYWYQQSLDQGLQFLIQYYNGEERAKGNILERFSAQQFPDLHSELNLSSLELGDSALYFCASSEQAGVPLDTQYFGPGTRLTVL.